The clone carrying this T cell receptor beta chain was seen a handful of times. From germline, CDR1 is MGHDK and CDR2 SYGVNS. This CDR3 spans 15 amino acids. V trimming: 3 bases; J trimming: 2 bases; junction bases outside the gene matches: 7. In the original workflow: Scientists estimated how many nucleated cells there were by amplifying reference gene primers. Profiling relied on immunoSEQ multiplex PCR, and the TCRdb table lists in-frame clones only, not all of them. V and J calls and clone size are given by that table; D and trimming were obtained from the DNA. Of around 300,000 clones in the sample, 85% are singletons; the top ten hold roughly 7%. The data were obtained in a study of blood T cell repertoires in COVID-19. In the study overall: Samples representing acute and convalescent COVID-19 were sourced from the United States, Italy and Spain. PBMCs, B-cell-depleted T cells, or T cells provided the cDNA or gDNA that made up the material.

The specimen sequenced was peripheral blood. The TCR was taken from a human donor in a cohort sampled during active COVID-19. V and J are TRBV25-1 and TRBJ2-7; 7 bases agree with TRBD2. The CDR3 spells CASSDDGRKTYEQYF. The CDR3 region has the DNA TGTGCCAGCAGTGACGACGGGAGGAAGACCTACGAGCAGTACTTC.